The 29 T cell receptor beta chains reported below all come from one sample, sequenced in a study of cytomegalovirus exposure and HLA in healthy donors. The PCR was carried out with 60 Vbeta primers and 13 Jbeta primers. Using immunoSEQ multiplex PCR, the repertoire was profiled, and TCRdb retains in-frame clones only, with some absent. The sample has approximately 89,000 clones, 75% to 80% seen once. The sequenced material came from PBMCs. Receptors were obtained from a man under 40 in good health and CMV-seronegative.

The chain joins TRBV19 to TRBJ1-1; tentatively, D is TRBD1 (5 bases). Germline-derived CDR1 and CDR2 are LNHDA and SQIVND (reference sequence). V was pared by 1 base and J by 6 bases, with 12 bases between. CDR3 length: 14 residues. CDR3 loop: CASSIVDLGAEAFF. CDR3 nucleotides: TGTGCCAGTAGTATAGTGGACCTAGGGGCTGAAGCTTTCTTT. The whole variable domain, filled in from reference TRBV19 and TRBJ1-1, reads DGGITQSPKYLFRKEGQNVTLSCEQNLNHDAMYWYRQDPGQGLRLIYYSQIVNDFQKGDIAEGYSVSREKKESFPLTVTSAQKNPTAFYLCASSIVDLGAEAFFGQGTRLTVV.

DNA for the CDR3: TGTGCCAGCAGCTTAGCGGGACTAGCGGCCGGGGAGCTGTTTTTT. Translating gives CASSLAGLAAGELFF. The chain combines TRBV7-8 with TRBJ2-2; 11 positions agree with TRBD2. The CDR3 is 15 residues long. The V gene's germline CDR1 is SGHVS and CDR2 FQNEAQ. V shed 0 bases, J shed 6 bases, and the junction held 0 bases outside the gene matches.

This chain uses TRBV28 with TRBJ1-2, with D possibly being TRBD1 (5 bases). This CDR3 is 10 amino acids long. V gave up 6 bases and J gave up 7 bases, with 6 bases separating them. CDR1 is MDHEN and CDR2 is SYDVKM in the germline V gene. CDR3 in amino acids: CASSQGGYTF. The CDR3 DNA reads as TGTGCCAGCAGCCAGGGTGGCTACACCTTC.

J is TRBJ2-2 and V is TRBV7-9; D is possibly TRBD2 (6 bases). CDR3 length: 15 residues. Trimming removed 8 bases from V and 0 bases from J, with 13 bases in between. Germline V gene sequence: CDR1 SEHNR, CDR2 FQNEAQ (reference sequence). CDR3 loop: CASGAGSTNTGELFF. For the CDR3, the DNA is TGTGCCAGCGGTGCCGGGAGTACGAACACCGGGGAGCTGTTTTTT. Full variable domain (remainder filled in from reference TRBV7-9 and TRBJ2-2): DTGVSQNPRHKITKRGQNVTFRCDPISEHNRLYWYRQTLGQGPEFLTYFQNEAQLEKSRLLSDRFSAERPKGSFSTLEIQRTEQGDSAMYLCASGAGSTNTGELFFGEGSRLTVL.

This chain links TRBV15 with TRBJ1-4; D might be TRBD1 (5 bases). Trimming removed 6 bases from V and 5 bases from J, with 13 bases in between. CDR1 is LNHNV and CDR2 is YYDKDF in the germline V gene (reference sequence). The CDR3 has 14 residues. Here the CDR3 DNA reads TGTGCCACCAGGAGACCGGGGGGGAATGAAAAACTGTTTTTT. Translated, it gives CATRRPGGNEKLFF. Supplemented by reference TRBV15 and TRBJ1-4, the full variable domain reads DAMVIQNPRYQVTQFGKPVTLSCSQTLNHNVMYWYQQKSSQAPKLLFHYYDKDFNNEADTPDNFQSRRPNTSFCFLDIRSPGLGDTAMYLCATRRPGGNEKLFFGSGTQLSVL.

This clone was recorded a few times. The chain has TRBV27 and TRBJ1-4; D is ambiguous. The CDR3 sequence is 12 residues long. Deletions cut 6 bases from V and 8 bases from J, with 10 bases between. Germline CDR1 is MNHEY and CDR2 is SMNVEV (reference sequence). This chain's CDR3 is CASRNRQEKLFF. The DNA of the CDR3 is TGTGCCAGCAGAAACCGCCAGGAAAAACTGTTTTTT.

This chain links TRBV25-1 with TRBJ2-1; D is undetermined. The germline V and J ends were trimmed by 4 bases and 2 bases, with 3 bases remaining between them. CDR1 and CDR2 from the germline V gene are MGHDK and SYGVNS. The CDR3 is 12 residues long. CDR3 in DNA: TGTGCCAGCAGTGCTACCTACAATGAGCAGTTCTTC. It codes for CASSATYNEQFF.

The chain employs TRBV10-3 and TRBJ2-7; 9 bases are a match to TRBD1. The CDR3 has 13 residues. CDR1 ENHRY and CDR2 SYGVKD come from the germline V gene. The trim removed 7 bases at V and 4 bases at J, leaving 5 bases unmatched. The DNA of the CDR3 is TGTGCCATCAACGGGACAGGGATTTACGAGCAGTACTTC. As protein: CAINGTGIYEQYF.

The J gene is TRBJ1-4, the V gene TRBV2; the D is unclear. The CDR3 runs 18 residues. V shed 5 bases and J shed 11 bases, with 30 bases lying between them. Per germline, CDR1 SNHLY and CDR2 FYNNEI. The CDR3 nucleotides read TGTGCCAGCAGTCATGAGGGAGCGGGCAATTCAGGACGATCGAAACTGTTTTTT. It codes for CASSHEGAGNSGRSKLFF. Variable domain in full (rest from reference TRBV2 and TRBJ1-4): EPEVTQTPSHQVTQMGQEVILRCVPISNHLYFYWYRQILGQKVEFLVSFYNNEISEKSEIFDDQFSVERPDGSNFTLKIRSTKLEDSAMYFCASSHEGAGNSGRSKLFFGSGTQLSVL.

This chain links TRBV6-5 with TRBJ1-2; D is uncertain. Germline V lookup: CDR1 MNHEY, CDR2 SVGAGI. This CDR3 contains 11 residues. V was trimmed by 6 bases and J by 8 bases, leaving 10 bases between them. The CDR3 region has the DNA TGTGCCAGCAGCTCCCTTTCCGGCTACACCTTC. Amino acid sequence: CASSSLSGYTF.

The V gene is TRBV4-3, the J gene TRBJ1-2, with D possibly being TRBD1 (5 bases). Germline assignment: CDR1 LGHNA and CDR2 YSLEER. CDR3 length: 15 residues. V lost 3 bases to trimming and J lost 1 base, with 12 bases between them. CDR3 DNA: TGCGCCAGCAGCCAGGCTTCAGGGAATAACTATGGCTACACCTTC. Translated, it gives CASSQASGNNYGYTF.

This chain links TRBV30 with TRBJ1-2; 10 nucleotides agree with TRBD1. The CDR3 is 15 residues long. V lost 3 bases to trimming and J lost 5 bases; unmatched junction nucleotides: 9. CDR1 and CDR2 (germline): GTSNPN, SVGIG (reference sequence). CDR3 DNA: TGTGCCTGGAGGGCCGGGACAGGGGTTTCGTATGGCTACACCTTC. Protein sequence: CAWRAGTGVSYGYTF.

The chain is built from TRBV5-6 and TRBJ2-5; 14 nucleotides line up with TRBD2. The CDR3 has 17 residues. V lost 0 bases, J lost 3 bases, and 4 bases stayed unmatched. Germline V gives CDR1 SGHDT, CDR2 YYEEEE. CDR3 nucleotide sequence: TGTGCCAGCAGCTTGGCCGCGGGACTAGCGGGAGAAGAGACCCAGTACTTC. This sequence encodes CASSLAAGLAGEETQYF.

This clone was recorded a few times. This CDR3 reads CASAPTLTSGRTYEQFF. The CDR3 region has the DNA TGTGCCAGCGCCCCCACTTTAACTAGCGGGAGGACCTATGAGCAGTTCTTC. The chain uses TRBV2 and TRBJ2-1; 12 bases are shared with TRBD2. This CDR3 is built from 17 residues. The V segment lost 8 bases and the J segment 8 bases; nucleotides outside the gene matches: 16. Germline V gene data show CDR1 as SNHLY and CDR2 as FYNNEI.

The chain links TRBV28 to TRBJ2-7; the D gene is possibly TRBD1 (6 bases). This CDR3 spans 15 amino acids. CDR1 and CDR2 (germline): MDHEN, SYDVKM. Trimming stripped 6 bases from V and 3 bases from J, with 18 bases between. The chain's CDR3 is CASRQNQGFIYEQYF. In DNA, the CDR3 is TGTGCCAGCAGACAAAACCAGGGGTTCATCTACGAGCAGTACTTC. The variable domain in full, with the rest retrieved from reference TRBV28 and TRBJ2-7, is DVKVTQSSRYLVKRTGEKVFLECVQDMDHENMFWYRQDPGLGLRLIYFSYDVKMKEKGDIPEGYSVSREKKERFSLILESASTNQTSMYLCASRQNQGFIYEQYFGPGTRLTVT.

The chain is built from TRBV2 and TRBJ2-1; 7 nucleotides agree with TRBD2. This CDR3 has 15 residues. The V segment lost 1 base and the J segment 0 bases; nucleotides outside the gene matches: 0. CDR1 is SNHLY, CDR2 FYNNEI, per germline. Written as DNA, the CDR3 is TGTGCCAGCAGTGAAGGCGGGAGCTCCTACAATGAGCAGTTCTTC. Translation: CASSEGGSSYNEQFF.

The V gene is TRBV30, the J gene TRBJ2-7; D remains unclear. V lost 0 bases and J 6 bases, leaving 15 bases between the germline ends. The V gene's germline CDR1 is GTSNPN and CDR2 SVGIG (reference sequence). The CDR3 is 14 amino acids. CDR3 region: CAWSVLGSLAEQYF. The DNA for the CDR3 is TGTGCCTGGAGTGTACTTGGTTCCCTCGCCGAGCAGTACTTC.

The CDR3 bases are TGTGCCAGCAGCTTAGCCCGGGGGGCCCGGTATACGCAGTATTTT. Amino acid sequence: CASSLARGARYTQYF. The chain couples TRBV7-2 to TRBJ2-3; D possibly corresponds to TRBD2 (7 bases). Trimming removed 0 bases from V and 7 bases from J, with 14 bases in between. This CDR3 region has 15 residues. Looked up from germline, CDR1 is SGHTA and CDR2 is FQGNSA.

This chain joins TRBV7-9 and TRBJ1-3, with D unclear. The V end lost 6 bases, the J end lost 0 bases, and 12 bases lay between the germline ends. CDR3 length: 15 amino acids. Germline CDR1 reads SEHNR; CDR2 reads FQNEAQ (reference sequence). Here the CDR3 reads CASRPDTHSGNTIYF. The CDR3 DNA is TGTGCCAGCAGGCCCGACACCCACTCTGGAAACACCATATATTTT.

The J gene is TRBJ2-7, the V gene TRBV30; the match to TRBD2 covers 14 bases. The ends lost 0 bases at V and 2 bases at J; junction bases unmatched: 3. Germline V gene sequence: CDR1 GTSNPN, CDR2 SVGIG (reference sequence). The CDR3 contains 16 residues. In nucleotides, the CDR3 is TGTGCCTGGAGTGTGTCGACTAGCGGGAGGGCCTACGAGCAGTACTTC. It specifies CAWSVSTSGRAYEQYF.

The J gene is TRBJ1-1, the V gene TRBV2; D unresolved. Germline V CDR1 and CDR2: SNHLY, FYNNEI. This CDR3 contains 13 residues. V shed 3 bases and J shed 3 bases, with 8 bases lying between them. The DNA for the CDR3 is TGTGCCAGCAGTGATTACAGCCACACTGAAGCTTTCTTT. Translated: CASSDYSHTEAFF.

Here the CDR3 reads CASSWDRSLDGYTF. The CDR3 bases are TGCGCCAGCAGCTGGGACAGGAGCTTAGATGGCTACACCTTC. This chain uses TRBV5-1 with TRBJ1-2, with 8 positions matching TRBD1. Germline assignment: CDR1 SGHRS and CDR2 YFSETQ. This CDR3 has 14 amino acids. Trimming cost V 3 bases and J 6 bases; bases outside gene matches: 7.

The V and J genes are TRBV5-1 and TRBJ2-3; TRBD2 matches 10 bases. After removal of 0 bases from V and 0 bases from J, the junction contained 7 bases not matched to a gene. The germline V gene has CDR1 SGHRS and CDR2 YFSETQ. The CDR3 sequence is 18 residues long. CDR3 in amino acids: CASSLASGGRTSTDTQYF. The CDR3 DNA is TGCGCCAGCAGCTTGGCTAGCGGGGGTCGAACTAGCACAGATACGCAGTATTTT. The full variable domain, its missing parts supplied by reference TRBV5-1 and TRBJ2-3, is KAGVTQTPRYLIKTRGQQVTLSCSPISGHRSVSWYQQTPGQGLQFLFEYFSETQRNKGNFPGRFSGRQFSNSRSEMNVSTLELGDSALYLCASSLASGGRTSTDTQYFGPGTRLTVL.

This clone has more than one count but fewer than ten. The chain carries TRBV6-5 and TRBJ1-1; TRBD1 is a possible D gene (5 bases). V gave up 6 bases and J gave up 4 bases, with 15 bases separating them. This CDR3 contains 14 residues. The germline gives CDR1 MNHEY, CDR2 SVGAGI. The CDR3 here is CASRLMGGGTEAFF. Written as DNA, the CDR3 is TGTGCCAGCAGACTCATGGGGGGTGGCACTGAAGCTTTCTTT.

This chain connects TRBV7-2 to TRBJ2-1; TRBD1 might be the D (6 bases). The CDR3 loop spans 15 amino acids. Germline loops: CDR1 SGHTA, CDR2 FQGNSA. V was cut by 0 bases and J by 2 bases, with 8 bases left in between. The CDR3 coding sequence is TGTGCCAGCAGCTTAGCAGGGGGACCCTACAATGAGCAGTTCTTC. This translates into CASSLAGGPYNEQFF.

About this clone: Other DNA sequences in this specimen translate into the identical CDR3. V usage is TRBV5-1 and J usage is TRBJ2-2; 9 bases line up with TRBD2. Trimming at V came to 5 bases and at J to 0 bases, leaving 2 bases not matched to a gene. Germline V lookup: CDR1 SGHRS, CDR2 YFSETQ. This CDR3 comprises 15 residues. This chain's CDR3 is CASRAGGPNTGELFF. CDR3 coding DNA: TGCGCCAGCAGGGCGGGAGGGCCGAACACCGGGGAGCTGTTTTTT.

The V and J genes are TRBV19 and TRBJ1-2; 7 positions match TRBD1. The V gene's germline CDR1 is LNHDA and CDR2 SQIVND (reference sequence). CDR3 size: 21 residues. V gave up 4 bases and J gave up 8 bases; unmatched junction bases: 31. CDR3 bases: TGTGCCAGTAGTAGGAAAACGGACAGGAGTTTTCCACTGCTCTATTTTCTCGGCTACACCTTC. Encoded protein: CASSRKTDRSFPLLYFLGYTF.

The CDR3 DNA reads as TGTGCCAGCAGCTTAGCGGGGAGATACAATGAGCAGTTCTTC. It specifies CASSLAGRYNEQFF. The chain employs TRBV7-2 and TRBJ2-1; maybe TRBD2 (5 bases). CDR3 length equals 14 residues. Germline CDR1 SGHTA, CDR2 FQGNSA. The V and J ends lost 0 bases and 4 bases respectively, with 7 bases between them.

V is TRBV18 and J is TRBJ1-1, with D possibly matching TRBD1 (5 bases). This CDR3 comprises 15 residues. Germline lookup yields CDR1 KGHSH and CDR2 LQKENI. The V and J ends lost 5 bases and 1 base respectively, with 14 bases between them. Here the CDR3 DNA reads TGTGCCAGCTCATTTCGACAGACTTCGAACACTGAAGCTTTCTTT. Its translation is CASSFRQTSNTEAFF.